This TCR beta chain was sequenced in a study of blood T cell repertoires in COVID-19. Turning to the study itself: Some COVID-19 samples were acute and others convalescent; all came from the United States, Italy and Spain.

This CDR3 spans 15 amino acids. CDR1 and CDR2 (germline): MNHEY, SVGAGI. The V end was cut by 5 bases, the J end by 1 base, with 14 bases between. Participant-reported clinical history was the basis for cohort assignment. Symptom resolution, clearance, or two negative PCRs marked the recovered donors of Cohort 3. How the authors handled the data: For nucleated cells, counts were estimated from reference gene primer amplification. The table came from immunoSEQ multiplex PCR; TCRdb's copy has only in-frame clones and leaves some out. V and J calls and clone size are as listed in that table; D and trimming were resolved from the DNA. The sample carries approximately 220,000 clones, 75% to 90% recorded once.

Sequenced sample: PBMCs or T cells enriched from blood (not recorded which). The clonotype comes from a man in his forties or fifties who had recovered from COVID-19. The gene calls are TRBV6-5 and TRBJ2-5; D might be TRBD2 (5 bases). The CDR3 sequence: CASSPPDWVQETQYF. The CDR3 DNA reads TGTGCCAGCAGTCCCCCGGACTGGGTCCAAGAGACCCAGTACTTC.